This T cell receptor (beta chain) was obtained from a study of CD8 T cells in ankylosing spondylitis. Study-wide results and caveats: Ankylosing spondylitis blood appeared to carry a characteristic TCR beta motif of several highly homologous variants.

TCRdb re-analysed the 5' RACE reads in MiXCR, keeping a single row per CDR3 protein. The repertoire holds fewer than 450,000 distinct CDR3 sequences, with 17% as singletons. There are 14 residues in the CDR3. CDR1 SEHNR and CDR2 FQNEAQ come from the germline V gene (reference sequence). V shed 4 bases and J shed 1 base, with 10 bases lying between them. In its sample, this clonotype was seen a few times. The antigen remains unidentified. The V gene is TRBV7-9, the J gene TRBJ1-1; D possibly corresponds to TRBD1 (5 bases). This TCR came from a male donor with ankylosing spondylitis. The sequenced sample consisted of blood, either unsorted or a sorted T cell fraction (not recorded which). DNA for the CDR3: TGTGCCAGCAGCTCCTGGACACAGAACACTGAAGCTTTCTTT. Translation gives CASSSWTQNTEAFF.